Listed below are T cell receptor beta chains from one sample, sequenced in a study of neurological immune-mediated disorders. From the 5' RACE reads, TCRdb called clonotypes with MiXCR, one entry per CDR3 protein. The sample records 20,000 to 30,000 distinct CDR3 sequences, less than 15% being singletons. Sequenced: PBMCs. These receptors were collected from an older woman with HTLV-1-associated myelopathy (HAM/TSP). Each CDR3 is given with its conserved first and last residue. D genes are given only for firm matches. The listing skips clone size in some rows; elsewhere it reads once, few, many or a size class.

many,14,TRBV5-6,TRBD1,TRBJ1-2,CASSRRDRDRGYTF,TGTGCCAGCAGCCGACGGGACAGGGACAGGGGCTACACCTTC
NA,15,TRBV12-3/TRBV12-4,TRBD1,TRBJ1-5,CASSHGQGVGQPQHF,TGTGCCAGCAGCCACGGACAGGGGGTGGGACAGCCCCAGCATTTT
many,15,TRBV27,TRBD2,TRBJ2-7,CASRPTSGGLYEQYF,TGTGCCAGCAGACCGACTAGCGGGGGGCTCTACGAGCAGTACTTC
medium-sized,12,TRBV6-5,NA,TRBJ1-1,CASIKGTKEAFF,TGTGCCAGCATCAAAGGGACAAAAGAAGCTTTCTTT
many,13,TRBV24-1,NA,TRBJ2-1,CATSDPGYNEQFF,TGTGCCACCAGTGACCCCGGATACAATGAGCAGTTCTTC
many,14,TRBV5-1,NA,TRBJ1-1,CASSLFRGATEAFF,TGCGCCAGCAGCTTGTTTCGGGGGGCTACTGAAGCTTTCTTT
many,12,TRBV20-1,NA,TRBJ2-3,CSARVGTDTQYF,TGCAGTGCTAGAGTCGGCACAGATACGCAGTATTTT
medium-sized,13,TRBV7-9,NA,TRBJ1-5,CASSPASRQPQHF,TGTGCCAGCAGCCCCGCCAGTCGACAGCCCCAGCATTTT
few,15,TRBV18,NA,TRBJ2-5,CASSRMLTTQETQYF,TGTGCCAGCTCACGAATGCTGACCACCCAAGAGACCCAGTACTTC
many,15,TRBV20-1,NA,TRBJ2-1,CSARGVPSSYNEQFF,TGCAGTGCTAGAGGGGTCCCAAGCTCCTACAATGAGCAGTTCTTC
many,15,TRBV9,NA,TRBJ2-6,CASSVVSSGANVLTF,TGTGCCAGCAGCGTAGTGTCCTCTGGGGCCAACGTCCTGACTTTC
once,15,TRBV20-1,TRBD2,TRBJ2-3,CSARGPGLVRDTQYF,TGCAGTGCTAGAGGGCCGGGACTAGTGCGTGATACGCAGTATTTT
many,14,TRBV3-1,NA,TRBJ2-2,CASSQDLSVGELFF,TGTGCCAGCAGCCAAGATCTCAGTGTCGGGGAGCTGTTTTTT
many,15,TRBV7-9,NA,TRBJ1-1,CASSPGALLNTEAFF,TGTGCCAGCAGCCCGGGGGCCCTTCTGAACACTGAAGCTTTCTTT
medium-sized,12,TRBV20-1,NA,TRBJ1-2,CSAQASSGGYTF,TGCAGTGCTCAGGCGAGCTCCGGGGGCTACACCTTC
many,16,TRBV10-3,TRBD2,TRBJ2-1,CAISKGLAGLYNEQFF,TGTGCCATCAGCAAGGGACTAGCGGGACTATACAATGAGCAGTTCTTC